Each of the 20 T cell receptor beta chains below was sequenced from the same sample in a study of T cell repertoires in cytomegalovirus infection. No antigen has been assigned to these receptors. TCRdb independently ran MiXCR on the reads; one entry per CDR3 protein. The table has 700,000 to 950,000 distinct CDR3 sequences, 32% seen once. Here the sequenced sample was cultured CD8+ T cells from PBMCs, taken from culture after CMV antigen stimulation. These receptors were taken from a human donor in good health (CMV status not recorded). Some clones in this sample may be carry-over from other donors' samples.

This rearrangement joins TRBV29-1 to TRBJ1-2, with D tentatively TRBD1 (6 bases). The germline gives CDR1 SQVTM, CDR2 ANQGSEA. CDR3 length: 12 residues. V was clipped by 5 bases and J by 8 bases, with 15 bases between them. CDR3 nucleotide sequence: TGCAGCGTTCGAGCGGGGGCCCGGGGCTACACCTTC. This sequence encodes CSVRAGARGYTF.

The chain combines TRBV5-4 with TRBJ2-3; D is possibly TRBD2 (7 bases). The CDR3 is 17 residues long. Looked up from germline, CDR1 is SGHNT and CDR2 is YYREEE (reference sequence). V was shortened by 4 bases and J by 2 bases, with 20 bases between the two germline ends. CDR3 DNA sequence: TGTGCCAGCAGCCCTAGAAGGGGGGGCCTTATCACAGATACGCAGTATTTT. Translation gives CASSPRRGGLITDTQYF. The full variable domain, rest sourced from reference TRBV5-4 and TRBJ2-3, is ETGVTQSPTHLIKTRGQQVTLRCSSQSGHNTVSWYQQALGQGPQFIFQYYREEENGRGNFPPRFSGLQFPNYSSELNVNALELDDSALYLCASSPRRGGLITDTQYFGPGTRLTVL.

The table lists this clonotype with many counts. The V and J genes are TRBV12-3 or TRBV12-4 and TRBJ1-6; 9 nucleotides match TRBD1. With V trimmed by 2 bases and J by 9 bases, 2 bases remained unmatched. The CDR3 consists of 14 residues. CDR3: CASSLTGGVSPLHF. The CDR3 DNA sequence: TGTGCCAGCAGTTTAACAGGGGGCGTTTCACCCCTCCACTTT.

This clonotype was found a few times. V is TRBV7-9 and J is TRBJ1-4, with D unresolved. Germline CDR1 reads SEHNR; CDR2 reads FQNEAQ (reference sequence). The CDR3 runs to 13 residues. V was shortened by 10 bases and J by 1 base, with 10 bases between the two germline ends. The CDR3 sequence: CATAGGTNEKLFF. CDR3 nucleotide sequence: TGTGCCACCGCGGGTGGAACTAATGAAAAACTGTTTTTT.

The chain couples TRBV12-3 or TRBV12-4 to TRBJ2-1, with a tentative D call TRBD2 (5 bases). V lost 1 base and J lost 8, with 12 bases in between. The CDR3 runs to 14 residues. The CDR3 loop reads CASSLVVVGDEQFF. The CDR3 region has the DNA TGTGCCAGCAGTTTAGTGGTCGTGGGAGATGAGCAGTTCTTC.

On this clonotype: A read error may explain this, as a much larger clone is one base away. The gene calls are TRBV7-6 and TRBJ2-4; D remains ambiguous. The germline V and J ends were trimmed by 5 bases and 5 bases, with 16 bases remaining between them. This CDR3 spans 15 amino acids. Per the germline V gene, CDR1 is SGHVS and CDR2 is FNYEAQ. In DNA form, the CDR3 reads TGTGCCAGCAGCCCACCTGCCCTACGGGAAAACATTCAGTACTTC. Translating gives CASSPPALRENIQYF.

This sequence joins TRBV9 and TRBJ2-1; D is possibly TRBD1 or TRBD2 (6 bases each). Germline CDR1 SGDLS, CDR2 YYNGEE. The CDR3 length is 15 residues. V was shortened by 0 bases and J by 6 bases, with 13 bases between the two germline ends. In DNA form, the CDR3 reads TGTGCCAGCAGCGTAGAAAGGGGGGCGGTCAATGAGCAGTTCTTC. Encoded protein: CASSVERGAVNEQFF.

Concerning this clonotype: A much larger clonotype is one base distant, so this may be a read error. V usage is TRBV7-6 and J usage is TRBJ1-4; a possible D gene is TRBD1 (6 bases). Germline CDR1 SGHVS, CDR2 FNYEAQ. The CDR3 runs to 18 residues. V was clipped by 2 bases and J by 7 bases, with 23 bases between them. The CDR3 sequence: CASSLYLPSRGQTEKLFF. CDR3 in DNA: TGTGCCAGCAGCTTATACCTCCCCTCCAGGGGCCAAACTGAAAAACTGTTTTTT. The full variable domain, in which reference TRBV7-6 and TRBJ1-4 provide the parts outside the CDR3, is GAGVSQSPRYKVTKRGQDVALRCDPISGHVSLYWYRQALGQGPEFLTYFNYEAQQDKSGLPNDRFSAERPEGSISTLTIQRTEQRDSAMYRCASSLYLPSRGQTEKLFFGSGTQLSVL.

This sequence joins TRBV10-2 and TRBJ2-1; a weak D match, TRBD1 (5 bases). V was pared by 2 bases and J by 9 bases, with 14 bases between. Per the germline V gene, CDR1 is WSHSY and CDR2 is SAAADI. This CDR3 region has 14 residues. The CDR3 DNA reads as TGCGCCAGCAGTGAGACCAGGGAAGGTGGTGAGCAGTTCTTC. This translates into CASSETREGGEQFF.

The chain employs TRBV7-6 and TRBJ1-2; D gene unclear. Deletions cut 1 base from V and 0 bases from J, with 9 bases between. Germline loops: CDR1 SGHVS, CDR2 FNYEAQ. The CDR3 is 15 residues long. Here the CDR3 reads CASSLGQQANYGYTF. DNA for the CDR3: TGTGCCAGCAGCTTAGGGCAGCAAGCTAACTATGGCTACACCTTC.

The chain employs TRBV20-1 and TRBJ2-1; 7 nucleotides line up with TRBD2. This CDR3 is built from 16 residues. CDR1 and CDR2 from the germline V gene are DFQATT and SNEGSKA (reference sequence). Germline trimming cut 0 bases from V and 3 bases from J; bases unmatched to any gene: 8. The CDR3 sequence is CSARDFMAGDYNEQFF. The CDR3 coding sequence is TGCAGTGCTAGAGACTTTATGGCGGGGGACTACAATGAGCAGTTCTTC.

This rearrangement joins TRBV6-2 or TRBV6-3 to TRBJ2-3; TRBD2 aligns across 7 bases. CDR1 and CDR2 (germline): MNHEY, SVGEGT. V was pared by 4 bases and J by 6 bases, with 4 bases of the junction left unmatched. This CDR3 comprises 13 residues. CDR3: CASSFQLADTQYF. CDR3 DNA sequence: TGTGCCAGCAGTTTTCAACTAGCGGATACGCAGTATTTT.

V and J are TRBV28 and TRBJ2-1; D is perhaps TRBD1 (5 bases). The CDR3 runs 14 residues. CDR1 and CDR2 from the germline V gene are MDHEN and SYDVKM. The V end lost 3 bases, the J end lost 5 bases, and 11 bases lay between the germline ends. CDR3 protein: CASSFQGLHNEQFF. CDR3 DNA sequence: TGTGCCAGCAGTTTCCAGGGTCTCCACAATGAGCAGTTCTTC.

CDR3 in DNA: TGCGCCAGCAGCCATGGTATCCGAAACACCATATATTTT. Encoded protein: CASSHGIRNTIYF. The chain carries TRBV4-3 and TRBJ1-3; no clear D. The CDR3 covers 13 residues. Germline V CDR1 and CDR2: LGHNA, YSLEER. Trimming took 3 bases from V and 5 from J, leaving 8 bases between them.

This sequence joins TRBV5-6 and TRBJ1-5; D unclear. The V end lost 5 bases, the J end lost 7 bases, and 10 bases lay between the germline ends. The CDR3 is 12 amino acids. Germline V CDR1 and CDR2: SGHDT, YYEEEE. The CDR3 DNA is TGTGCCAGCAGGGCGGCGGGCCAGCCCCAGCATTTT. Amino acid sequence: CASRAAGQPQHF.

This clonotype was picked up many times. The rearrangement joins TRBV5-6 to TRBJ2-1; 9 bases are a match to TRBD2. V lost 1 base and J lost 0; bases outside the gene matches: 2. Germline assignment: CDR1 SGHDT and CDR2 YYEEEE. The CDR3 length is 16 residues. This CDR3 is CASSLTSGYSYNEQFF. The CDR3 DNA is TGTGCCAGCAGCTTGACTAGCGGGTACTCCTACAATGAGCAGTTCTTC. Variable domain in full (rest from reference TRBV5-6 and TRBJ2-1): DAGVTQSPTHLIKTRGQQVTLRCSPKSGHDTVSWYQQALGQGPQFIFQYYEEEERQRGNFPDRFSGHQFPNYSSELNVNALLLGDSALYLCASSLTSGYSYNEQFFGPGTRLTVL.

The chain joins TRBV5-3 to TRBJ2-5; TRBD2 aligns across 10 bases. TRBV5-3 is labeled an ORF, and its function is uncertain. V shed 8 bases and J 0 bases; nucleotides not matched to a gene: 10. This CDR3 comprises 16 residues. CDR3 residues: CASRLLAGAYQETQYF. CDR3 DNA: TGTGCCAGCAGATTGCTAGCGGGAGCCTACCAAGAGACCCAGTACTTC.

The chain couples TRBV9 to TRBJ1-1; D perhaps matches TRBD1 (6 bases). The CDR3 has 11 amino acids. The ends were cut back, 3 bases at V and 7 bases at J, with 7 bases in the middle. Germline V gene data show CDR1 as SGDLS and CDR2 as YYNGEE. CDR3 nucleotides: TGTGCCAGCAGCGCACAGGGTGAAGCTTTCTTT. Protein sequence: CASSAQGEAFF.

This chain connects TRBV6-5 to TRBJ1-1; perhaps TRBD1 as D (6 bases). This CDR3 has 13 residues. Germline V lookup: CDR1 MNHEY, CDR2 SVGAGI. V lost 0 bases and J 8 bases, leaving 10 bases between the germline ends. The CDR3 DNA is TGTGCCAGCAGTTACTCAAGGGGGGGGGAAGCTTTCTTT. Its protein product is CASSYSRGGEAFF.

A remark on this clonotype: Possible read error: a much larger clone is one base away. The V call is TRBV5-1, the J call TRBJ1-3; D perhaps matches TRBD1 (5 bases). The CDR3 is 17 residues long. Germline values: CDR1 SGHRS, CDR2 YFSETQ. V lost 0 bases to trimming and J lost 1 base, with 14 bases between them. CDR3 in amino acids: CASSLEGTTLSGNTIYF. The CDR3 region has the DNA TGCGCCAGCAGCTTGGAGGGGACCACGCTTTCTGGAAACACCATATATTTT.